Listed below are T cell receptor beta chains from one sample, sequenced in a study of CXCR3-negative and CXCR3-positive naive CD8 T cells. TCRdb re-called the 5' RACE reads and catalogs CDR3 proteins one per entry, DNA excluded. The sample has some 140,000 distinct CDR3 sequences. Sequenced sample: naive CXCR3+ CD8+ T cells from blood. Receptors were obtained from a human donor in good health. Some clones in this sample may be carry-over from other donors' samples. The CDR3 runs from the conserved cysteine through the conserved F or W. Fields, in order: J gene, V gene, CDR3 protein.

TRBJ2-7 TRBV5-1 CASSSWASETSGIVLPDEQYF
TRBJ2-1 TRBV12-3/TRBV12-4 CASSKSAGLAIGEQFF
TRBJ2-5 TRBV12-3/TRBV12-4 CASSTGTGIGETQYF
TRBJ2-3 TRBV7-8 CASSRLAGATDTQYF
TRBJ2-6 TRBV29-1 CSVQGSAGANVLTF
TRBJ2-3 TRBV29-1 CSVEGYSGGDTQYF
TRBJ1-2 TRBV5-5 CASSLGSGPGYTF
TRBJ2-2 TRBV19 CASGVVSGMITGELFF
TRBJ2-4 TRBV4-1 CASSHLREVGLTKNIQYF
TRBJ2-2 TRBV9 CASTRDDTGELFF
TRBJ2-2 TRBV9 CASSVNREGNTGELFF
TRBJ2-7 TRBV9 CASSTVAGSGNEQYF
TRBJ1-1 TRBV28 CASSTRQGAEAFF
TRBJ2-2 TRBV12-3/TRBV12-4 CASSITSGLPGEPFF
TRBJ2-7 TRBV10-3 CAISGGTGLTYEQYF
TRBJ1-1 TRBV29-1 CSYLGDRGRMNTEAFF
TRBJ2-1 TRBV13 CASSLGRVMYNEQFF
TRBJ1-2 TRBV7-9 CASSRQGGGYTF
TRBJ1-2 TRBV6-6 CASSSIYYGYTF
TRBJ1-2 TRBV7-2 CASCPVGQANYGYTF
TRBJ2-1 TRBV11-3 CASSGTGQGAWNEQFF
TRBJ2-7 TRBV5-5 CASSDGTSGIGEQYF
TRBJ2-1 TRBV5-5 CASSLAVGYNEQFF